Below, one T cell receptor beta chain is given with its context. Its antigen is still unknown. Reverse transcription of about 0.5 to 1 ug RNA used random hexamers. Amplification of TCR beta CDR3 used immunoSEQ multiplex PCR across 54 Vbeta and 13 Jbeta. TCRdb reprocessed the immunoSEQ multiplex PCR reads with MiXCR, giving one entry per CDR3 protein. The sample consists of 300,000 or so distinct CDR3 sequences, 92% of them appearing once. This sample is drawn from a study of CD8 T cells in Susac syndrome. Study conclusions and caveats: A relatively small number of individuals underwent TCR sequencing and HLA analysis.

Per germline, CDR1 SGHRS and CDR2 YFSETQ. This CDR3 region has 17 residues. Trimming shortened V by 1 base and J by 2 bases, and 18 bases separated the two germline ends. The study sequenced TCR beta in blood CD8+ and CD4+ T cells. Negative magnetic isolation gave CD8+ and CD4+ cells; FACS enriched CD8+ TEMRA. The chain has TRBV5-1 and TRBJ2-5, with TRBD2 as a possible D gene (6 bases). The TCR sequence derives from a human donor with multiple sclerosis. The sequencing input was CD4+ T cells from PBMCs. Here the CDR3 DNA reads TGCGCCAGCAGCTTGATCGCTAGCGCGACCATACAAGAGACCCAGTACTTC. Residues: CASSLIASATIQETQYF.